This TCR beta chain was captured by sequencing in a study of radiation and T cells in renal cell carcinoma. General study findings and limits: From baseline, blood top tumor clonotypes peaked at 2 weeks post-radiation.

CDR1 is SEHNR, CDR2 FQNEAQ, per germline (reference sequence). This CDR3 has 17 residues. V was shortened by 0 bases and J by 7 bases, with 16 bases between the two germline ends. Details on this clone: No antigen is known for it.

TCRdb's table, derived via immunoSEQ multiplex PCR, lists solely in-frame clones and lacks some. Here the sample spans roughly 20,000 clones, roughly two thirds being singletons. The sample's treatment: 15 Gy SBRT to primary tumor, nephrectomy 4 weeks later. This specimen was tumor tissue, taken from a patient whose treatment included radiotherapy and nephrectomy. The clonotype was recovered from a woman in her seventies with renal cell carcinoma. The gene calls are TRBV7-9 and TRBJ1-6, with D possibly being TRBD1 (5 bases). CDR3 in DNA: TGTGCCAGCAGCTTAGCGGTTGGGGGTAACCTGAATTCACCCCTCCACTTT. It encodes CASSLAVGGNLNSPLHF.